These 8 T cell receptor beta chains were all obtained from the same sample, sequenced in a study of blood T cell repertoires in COVID-19. Data came from immunoSEQ multiplex PCR; TCRdb stores just in-frame clones and leaves some out. This sample has under 95,000 clones, with almost 85% found just once. What was sequenced was peripheral blood. The source of these receptors is a man in his forties or fifties with COVID-19, enrolled during active disease.

The rearrangement links TRBV15 to TRBJ2-7; D is undetermined. The germline V gene encodes CDR1 LNHNV and CDR2 YYDKDF (reference sequence). V gave up 0 bases and J gave up 2 bases, with 14 bases separating them. The CDR3 is 16 amino acids. The chain's CDR3 is CATSRDPRRYTYEQYF. DNA of the CDR3: TGTGCCACCAGCAGAGATCCCCGCAGGTATACCTACGAGCAGTACTTC.

The chain joins TRBV20-1 to TRBJ2-1; no clear D. Germline lookup yields CDR1 DFQATT and CDR2 SNEGSKA (reference sequence). V was cut by 4 bases and J by 9 bases, with 10 bases left in between. The CDR3 is 11 amino acids. The CDR3 reads CSATELAEQFF. DNA of the CDR3: TGCAGTGCTACTGAGTTAGCTGAGCAGTTCTTC.

The chain combines TRBV5-4 with TRBJ1-2; maybe TRBD1 (6 bases). Germline V CDR1 and CDR2: SGHNT, YYREEE (reference sequence). The CDR3 has 17 residues. V was shortened by 3 bases and J by 12 bases, with 30 bases between the two germline ends. Here the CDR3 reads CASSSETSRGMARGNTF. Here the CDR3 DNA reads TGTGCCAGCAGCTCGGAGACCTCCAGGGGAATGGCGCGAGGCAACACCTTC.

The chain recombines TRBV20-1 with TRBJ2-5, with D hard to call. The CDR3 sequence is 11 residues long. From germline, CDR1 is DFQATT and CDR2 SNEGSKA (reference sequence). The ends were cut back, 3 bases at V and 3 bases at J, with 5 bases in the middle. The CDR3 bases are TGCAGTGCTAGGGCAGAAGAGACCCAGTACTTC. Protein: CSARAEETQYF.

In nucleotides, the CDR3 is TGTGCCAGCAGCTTCCGGGACAGAGATTCACCCCTCCACTTT. The encoded protein is CASSFRDRDSPLHF. The rearrangement joins TRBV7-8 to TRBJ1-6; TRBD1 matches at 7 bases. Per germline, CDR1 SGHVS and CDR2 FQNEAQ. The CDR3 totals 14 residues. Unmatched junction bases numbered 4, after V lost 3 bases and J lost 8 bases.

The chain joins TRBV11-2 to TRBJ2-3, with 12 bases fitting TRBD2. The CDR3 loop spans 18 amino acids. Germline CDR1 and CDR2: SGHAT and FQNNGV. Trimming took 3 bases from V and 5 from J; bases not matched to a gene: 12. CDR3 amino acids: CASSFSGRLAGVVDTQYF. The CDR3 DNA reads as TGTGCCAGCAGCTTTAGTGGCAGACTAGCGGGAGTTGTAGATACGCAGTATTTT.

For the CDR3, the DNA is TGCAGCGGGCAGACAGGGTTGAATGAAAAACTGTTTTTT. Translated, it gives CSGQTGLNEKLFF. This sequence joins TRBV29-1 and TRBJ1-4; 7 bases are a match to TRBD1. V lost 7 bases to trimming and J lost 5 bases; unmatched junction nucleotides: 7. CDR1 SQVTM and CDR2 ANQGSEA come from the germline V gene. The CDR3 totals 13 residues.

This clone was counted a single time. This chain uses TRBV28 with TRBJ2-5; TRBD1 aligns across 8 bases. V was pared by 6 bases and J by 6 bases, with 9 bases of the junction left unmatched. The CDR3 has 14 amino acids. Germline V gene lookup returns CDR1 MDHEN and CDR2 SYDVKM. CDR3: CASSPSDREQTQYF. The DNA for the CDR3 is TGTGCCAGCAGCCCTTCGGACAGGGAACAGACCCAGTACTTC.